This TCR beta chain stems from a study of blood T cell repertoires in COVID-19. Study-wide context: Sources were T cells, B-cell-depleted T cells, or PBMCs; the material itself was cDNA or gDNA.

Only in-frame clones appear in the TCRdb table, and some are missing; sequencing was by immunoSEQ multiplex PCR. Of about 140,000 clones listed, approximately 84% are singletons. The ends were cut back, 2 bases at V and 4 bases at J, with 13 bases in the middle. CDR3 size: 14 residues. The germline CDR1 and CDR2 sequences are SGHRS and YFSETQ. The genes are TRBV5-1 and TRBJ2-7, with D possibly being TRBD2 (6 bases). This TCR was sampled from a woman in her forties or fifties with acute COVID-19. The sample taken for sequencing was PBMCs or T cells enriched from blood (not recorded which). The CDR3 coding sequence is TGCGCCAGCAGCTTACAGGAGGGCCTATACGAGCAGTACTTC. Translating gives CASSLQEGLYEQYF.